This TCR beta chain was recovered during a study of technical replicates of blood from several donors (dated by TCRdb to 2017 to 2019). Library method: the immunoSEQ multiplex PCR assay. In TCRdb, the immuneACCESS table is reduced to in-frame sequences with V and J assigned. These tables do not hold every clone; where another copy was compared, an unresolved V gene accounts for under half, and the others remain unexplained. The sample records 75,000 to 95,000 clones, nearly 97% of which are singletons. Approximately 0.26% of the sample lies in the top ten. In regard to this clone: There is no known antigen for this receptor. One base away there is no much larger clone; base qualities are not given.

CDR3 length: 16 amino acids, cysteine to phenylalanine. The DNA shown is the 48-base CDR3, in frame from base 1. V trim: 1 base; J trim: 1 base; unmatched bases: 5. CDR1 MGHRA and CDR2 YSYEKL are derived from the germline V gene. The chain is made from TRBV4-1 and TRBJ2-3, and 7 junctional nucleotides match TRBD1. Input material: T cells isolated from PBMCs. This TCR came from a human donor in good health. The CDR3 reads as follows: CASSQGRGQRTDTQYF. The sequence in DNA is TGCGCCAGCAGCCAAGGAAGGGGACAGCGCACAGATACGCAGTATTTT.